One and the same sample provided the 25 T cell receptor beta chains below, sequenced in a study of blood T cell repertoires in COVID-19. Here immunoSEQ multiplex PCR was the method, and the copy in TCRdb shows in-frame clones only, minus some. The data show about 190,000 clones, 84% seen once. The material sequenced was peripheral blood. The origin of the receptors is a woman between 70 and 85 years old with active or convalescent COVID-19.

The rearrangement joins TRBV12-3 or TRBV12-4 to TRBJ1-1; possible D gene TRBD1, 6 bases. This CDR3 has 13 residues. The V and J ends lost 6 bases and 8 bases respectively, with 16 bases between them. In DNA form, the CDR3 reads TGTGCCAGCAGACTAGCGGGGGCGCGGGAAGCTTTCTTT. It encodes CASRLAGAREAFF.

The chain couples TRBV11-2 to TRBJ2-6; 11 bases line up with TRBD1. V shed 5 bases, J shed 3 bases, and the junction held 6 bases outside the gene matches. Germline V gene data show CDR1 as SGHAT and CDR2 as FQNNGV. CDR3 length: 17 residues. The CDR3: CASSLRTGGIGANVLTF. The CDR3 DNA reads as TGTGCCAGCAGCCTTCGGACAGGGGGCATTGGGGCCAACGTCCTGACTTTC.

The rearrangement joins TRBV28 to TRBJ1-3; 9 bases agree with TRBD1. After removal of 6 bases from V and 8 bases from J, the junction contained 17 bases not matched to a gene. CDR3 length equals 17 residues. Germline V gene data show CDR1 as MDHEN and CDR2 as SYDVKM. CDR3 sequence: CASRPSTATGGADTIYF. The CDR3 nucleotides are TGTGCCAGCAGACCCTCTACCGCTACAGGGGGCGCGGACACCATATATTTT. The full variable domain, rest sourced from reference TRBV28 and TRBJ1-3, is DVKVTQSSRYLVKRTGEKVFLECVQDMDHENMFWYRQDPGLGLRLIYFSYDVKMKEKGDIPEGYSVSREKKERFSLILESASTNQTSMYLCASRPSTATGGADTIYFGEGSWLTVV.

In this sample, this clone turned up once. This chain joins TRBV20-1 and TRBJ2-7; D uncertain. The CDR3 runs 13 residues. CDR1 is DFQATT and CDR2 is SNEGSKA in the germline V gene (reference sequence). V lost 3 bases, J lost 6 bases, and 15 bases lay in between. The CDR3, as DNA: TGCAGTGCTAGTGCCGATGGTGAGTTCGAGCAGTACTTC. This codes for CSASADGEFEQYF.

V gene TRBV14 combines with J gene TRBJ2-5; 7 nucleotides align to TRBD1. After removal of 4 bases from V and 1 base from J, the junction contained 12 bases not matched to a gene. The CDR3 is made up of 17 amino acids. Germline V gives CDR1 SGHDN, CDR2 FVKESK. The CDR3, as DNA: TGTGCCAGCAGCCGGCCCTTTGGACAGGTCTTCCAAGAGACCCAGTACTTC. Protein product: CASSRPFGQVFQETQYF.

The V and J genes are TRBV28 and TRBJ1-5, with TRBD1 matching 7 bases. CDR3 length: 13 residues. Germline lookup yields CDR1 MDHEN and CDR2 SYDVKM. Trimming removed 11 bases from V and 0 bases from J; junction bases left unmatched: 4. CDR3 sequence (DNA): TGTGCCGCCCAGGGGGGTAGCAATCAGCCCCAGCATTTT. The encoded protein is CAAQGGSNQPQHF.

The V gene is TRBV10-3, the J gene TRBJ2-6, with D possibly being TRBD2 (5 bases). V was shortened by 8 bases and J by 2 bases, with 13 bases between the two germline ends. The length of the CDR3 is 15 residues. In germline, CDR1 is ENHRY, CDR2 SYGVKD. The CDR3 DNA is TGTGCCATCGGTGGGAGTAACGCTGGGGCCAACGTCCTGACTTTC. Residues: CAIGGSNAGANVLTF.

The chain uses TRBV3-1 (or the pseudogene TRBV3-2) and TRBJ2-5; D is perhaps TRBD1 (6 bases). With 2 bases removed from V and 5 bases from J, the gap between germline ends came to 12 bases. The CDR3 spans 14 residues. Germline lookup yields CDR1 LGHDT and CDR2 YNNKEL (reference sequence). The CDR3 loop reads CASSQTGISETQYF. The CDR3 coding sequence is TGTGCCAGCAGCCAAACAGGGATATCGGAGACCCAGTACTTC.

The chain joins TRBV5-1 to TRBJ2-7; tentatively, D is TRBD1 (6 bases). CDR1 is SGHRS, CDR2 YFSETQ, per germline. This CDR3 has 15 residues. Deletions cut 6 bases from V and 2 bases from J, with 18 bases between. The CDR3 spells CASNTGHREAYEQYF. CDR3 sequence (DNA): TGCGCCAGCAATACGGGTCACAGGGAAGCCTACGAGCAGTACTTC.

V and J are TRBV2 and TRBJ2-3, with TRBD2 matching 15 bases. This CDR3 is built from 16 residues. Per the germline V gene, CDR1 is SNHLY and CDR2 is FYNNEI. The trim removed 1 base at V and 7 bases at J, leaving 3 bases unmatched. CDR3 in amino acids: CASSEGTSGRGYTQYF. CDR3 DNA: TGTGCCAGCAGTGAAGGGACTAGCGGGAGGGGGTATACGCAGTATTTT.

This chain uses TRBV5-4 with TRBJ1-4; D is perhaps TRBD1 (6 bases). Germline CDR1 SGHNT, CDR2 YYREEE (reference sequence). V lost 0 bases, J lost 8 bases, and 11 bases lay in between. This CDR3 region has 14 residues. The CDR3 is CASSLDRVGEKLFF. The CDR3 DNA follows: TGTGCCAGCAGCTTGGACAGGGTTGGGGAAAAACTGTTTTTT. The full variable domain, its missing parts supplied by reference TRBV5-4 and TRBJ1-4, is ETGVTQSPTHLIKTRGQQVTLRCSSQSGHNTVSWYQQALGQGPQFIFQYYREEENGRGNFPPRFSGLQFPNYSSELNVNALELDDSALYLCASSLDRVGEKLFFGSGTQLSVL.

This chain links TRBV18 with TRBJ1-1; D not resolved. The CDR3 consists of 14 residues. The germline V gene has CDR1 KGHSH and CDR2 LQKENI. With 4 bases removed from V and 8 bases from J, the gap between germline ends came to 17 bases. The CDR3 is CASSLDWGELEAFF. The CDR3 DNA sequence: TGTGCCAGCTCACTTGATTGGGGAGAGCTAGAAGCTTTCTTT.

This chain uses TRBV5-1 with TRBJ2-1; tentative D call: TRBD2 (6 bases). CDR1 is SGHRS, CDR2 YFSETQ, per germline. Between the trimmed V and J ends, which lost 5 bases and 1 base, there was a span of 10 bases. CDR3 length: 14 amino acids. The CDR3 DNA reads as TGCGCCAGCAGTATGACTAGTTCCTACAATGAGCAGTTCTTC. Protein: CASSMTSSYNEQFF.

The chain links TRBV4-1 to TRBJ2-3; perhaps TRBD2 as D (6 bases). Germline V CDR1 and CDR2: MGHRA, YSYEKL. V lost 4 bases, J lost 3 bases, and 17 bases lay in between. There are 16 residues in the CDR3. CDR3 region: CASSRRIAEGTDTQYF. CDR3 in DNA: TGCGCCAGCAGCCGCCGCATAGCGGAGGGGACAGATACGCAGTATTTT.

V and J are TRBV13 and TRBJ2-3; 14 bases are a match to TRBD2. From germline, CDR1 is PRHDT and CDR2 FYEKMQ (reference sequence). The CDR3 spans 16 residues. With V trimmed by 1 base and J by 10 bases, 7 bases remained unmatched. The CDR3 is CASSLEGLAGEGAQYF. In DNA form, the CDR3 reads TGTGCCAGCAGCTTAGAGGGACTAGCGGGAGAGGGGGCGCAGTATTTT.

The chain combines TRBV4-1 with TRBJ2-1; D might be TRBD2 (5 bases). The ends were cut back, 3 bases at V and 0 bases at J, with 15 bases in the middle. The CDR3 consists of 17 residues. The germline V gene has CDR1 MGHRA and CDR2 YSYEKL. The CDR3 spells CASSHNPGISSYNEQFF. The CDR3 DNA reads TGCGCCAGCAGCCACAACCCCGGGATCAGCTCCTACAATGAGCAGTTCTTC.

The J gene is TRBJ1-3, the V gene TRBV28; the match to TRBD1 covers 10 bases. V lost 7 bases, J lost 2 bases, and 5 bases stayed unmatched. There are 15 residues in the CDR3. Per germline, CDR1 MDHEN and CDR2 SYDVKM. This chain's CDR3 is CASIGTGDTGNTIYF. For the CDR3, the DNA is TGTGCCAGCATCGGGACAGGGGATACTGGAAACACCATATATTTT. Together with reference TRBV28 and TRBJ1-3, the CDR3 gives the full variable domain: DVKVTQSSRYLVKRTGEKVFLECVQDMDHENMFWYRQDPGLGLRLIYFSYDVKMKEKGDIPEGYSVSREKKERFSLILESASTNQTSMYLCASIGTGDTGNTIYFGEGSWLTVV.

This chain uses TRBV27 with TRBJ2-3; tentatively, D is TRBD2 (6 bases). The CDR3 is 15 residues long. V was pared by 6 bases and J by 2 bases, with 15 bases between. CDR1 MNHEY and CDR2 SMNVEV come from the germline V gene (reference sequence). The CDR3 is CASSPFGGTTDTQYF. The CDR3, as DNA: TGTGCCAGCAGCCCCTTTGGCGGGACCACAGATACGCAGTATTTT.

The chain carries TRBV5-1 and TRBJ2-3, with D perhaps TRBD1 (5 bases). CDR1 is SGHRS, CDR2 YFSETQ, per germline. V lost 5 bases and J lost 2, with 12 bases in between. This CDR3 is 14 amino acids long. This CDR3 is CASRGPPYTDTQYF. The CDR3 bases are TGCGCCAGCAGGGGGCCACCGTACACAGATACGCAGTATTTT.

V gene TRBV18 combines with J gene TRBJ2-1, with a possible D match to TRBD2 (5 bases). CDR1 KGHSH and CDR2 LQKENI come from the germline V gene. The CDR3 runs 13 residues. V lost 1 base and J 7 bases, leaving 8 bases between the germline ends. In DNA, the CDR3 is TGTGCCAGCTCACCACTAGCGACAAATGAGCAGTTCTTC. This codes for CASSPLATNEQFF.

The chain has TRBV18 and TRBJ2-3; TRBD2 is a possible D gene (6 bases). Per germline, CDR1 KGHSH and CDR2 LQKENI. The V end was cut by 3 bases, the J end by 2 bases, with 9 bases between. The CDR3 sequence is 14 residues long. The CDR3 DNA reads TGTGCCAGCTCACCGGGACTCCCCACAGATACGCAGTATTTT. It codes for CASSPGLPTDTQYF.

The chain carries TRBV9 and TRBJ1-5, with 11 bases lining up with TRBD1. Germline V gives CDR1 SGDLS, CDR2 YYNGEE. The CDR3 covers 16 residues. V trimming: 3 bases; J trimming: 3 bases; junction bases outside the gene matches: 5. This chain's CDR3 is CASSAGTGGVNQPQHF. Here the CDR3 DNA reads TGTGCCAGCAGCGCCGGGACAGGGGGTGTCAATCAGCCCCAGCATTTT.

This chain links TRBV5-4 with TRBJ2-1; 8 bases are a match to TRBD1. V shed 4 bases and J 0 bases; nucleotides not matched to a gene: 3. CDR3 size: 15 residues. Germline V lookup: CDR1 SGHNT, CDR2 YYREEE (reference sequence). The CDR3 reads CASSPGTGSYNEQFF. The CDR3 bases are TGTGCCAGCAGCCCCGGGACAGGCTCCTACAATGAGCAGTTCTTC.

In nucleotides, the CDR3 is TGTGCCAGCAGCTTGATAAGTTTTCCAGTATCCTACGAGCAGTACTTC. It encodes CASSLISFPVSYEQYF. The chain is built from TRBV5-5 and TRBJ2-7; the D is unclear. V was clipped by 1 base and J by 1 base, with 15 bases between them. The germline V gene has CDR1 SGHKS and CDR2 YYEKEE (reference sequence). The CDR3 contains 16 residues. The whole variable domain, filled in from reference TRBV5-5 and TRBJ2-7, reads DAGVTQSPTHLIKTRGQQVTLRCSPISGHKSVSWYQQVLGQGPQFIFQYYEKEERGRGNFPDRFSARQFPNYSSELNVNALLLGDSALYLCASSLISFPVSYEQYFGPGTRLTVT.

This clone occurred many times. This sequence joins TRBV11-2 and TRBJ2-7; 7 nucleotides align to TRBD2. In germline, CDR1 is SGHAT, CDR2 FQNNGV. V was clipped by 4 bases and J by 4 bases; unmatched bases: 10. The CDR3 contains 15 residues. Here the CDR3 reads CASSSPRLAAYEQYF. CDR3 DNA: TGTGCCAGCAGCTCCCCCCGGCTAGCGGCTTACGAGCAGTACTTC.